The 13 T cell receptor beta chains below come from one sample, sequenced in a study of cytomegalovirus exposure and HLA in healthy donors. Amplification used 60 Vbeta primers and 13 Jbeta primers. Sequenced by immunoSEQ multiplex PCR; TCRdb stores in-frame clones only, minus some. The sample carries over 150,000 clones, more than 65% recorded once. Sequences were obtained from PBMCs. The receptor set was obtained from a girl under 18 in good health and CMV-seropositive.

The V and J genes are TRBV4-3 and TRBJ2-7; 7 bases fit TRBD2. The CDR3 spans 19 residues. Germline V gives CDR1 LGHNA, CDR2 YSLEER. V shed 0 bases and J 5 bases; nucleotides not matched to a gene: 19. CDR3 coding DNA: TGCGCCAGCAGCCAAGATATGACTTCGATGGGAGGGGTCCGGGACGAGCAGTACTTC. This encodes CASSQDMTSMGGVRDEQYF.

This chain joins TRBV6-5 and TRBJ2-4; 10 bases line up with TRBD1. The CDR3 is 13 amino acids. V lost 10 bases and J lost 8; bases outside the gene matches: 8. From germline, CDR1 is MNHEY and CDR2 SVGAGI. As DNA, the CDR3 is TGTGCCACCAATCGACAGGGGGCGGACATTCAGTACTTC. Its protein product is CATNRQGADIQYF.

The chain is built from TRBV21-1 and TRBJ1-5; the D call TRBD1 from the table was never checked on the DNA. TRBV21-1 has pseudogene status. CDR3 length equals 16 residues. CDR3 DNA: TGTGCCAGCAGCAGCCCCTCCGGACATAGCAATCAGCCCCAGCATTTT. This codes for CASSSPSGHSNQPQHF.

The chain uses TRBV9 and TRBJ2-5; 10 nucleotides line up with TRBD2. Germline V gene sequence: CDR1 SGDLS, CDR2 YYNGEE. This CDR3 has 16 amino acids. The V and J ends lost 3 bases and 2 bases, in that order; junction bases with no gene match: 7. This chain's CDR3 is CASSAPGLAIQETQYF. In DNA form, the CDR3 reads TGTGCCAGCAGCGCTCCGGGACTAGCGATTCAAGAGACCCAGTACTTC.

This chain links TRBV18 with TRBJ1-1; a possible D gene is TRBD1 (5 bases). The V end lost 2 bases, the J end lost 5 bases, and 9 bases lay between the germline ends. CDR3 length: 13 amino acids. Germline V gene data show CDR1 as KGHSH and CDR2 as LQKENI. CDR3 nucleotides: TGTGCCAGCTCACCAGGGGCGGGAACTGAAGCTTTCTTT. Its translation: CASSPGAGTEAFF.

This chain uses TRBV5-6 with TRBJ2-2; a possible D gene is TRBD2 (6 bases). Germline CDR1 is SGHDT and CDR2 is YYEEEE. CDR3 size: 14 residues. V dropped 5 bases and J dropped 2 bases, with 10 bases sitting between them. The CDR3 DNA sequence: TGTGCCAGCAGGCTCGGGAGAAACACCGGGGAGCTGTTTTTT. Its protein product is CASRLGRNTGELFF.

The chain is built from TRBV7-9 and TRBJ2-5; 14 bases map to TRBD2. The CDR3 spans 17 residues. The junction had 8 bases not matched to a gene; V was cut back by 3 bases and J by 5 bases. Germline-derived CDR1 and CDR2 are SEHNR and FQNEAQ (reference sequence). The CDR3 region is CASSLTSGGAAWETQYF. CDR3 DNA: TGTGCCAGCAGCTTGACTAGCGGGGGGGCTGCGTGGGAGACCCAGTACTTC.

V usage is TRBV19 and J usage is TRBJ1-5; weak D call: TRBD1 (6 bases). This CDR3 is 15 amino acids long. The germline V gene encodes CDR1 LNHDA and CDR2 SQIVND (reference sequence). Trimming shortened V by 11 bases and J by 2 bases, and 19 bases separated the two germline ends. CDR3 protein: CAASRTAPGNQPQHF. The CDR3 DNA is TGTGCCGCCTCCCGGACAGCTCCGGGCAATCAGCCCCAGCATTTT.

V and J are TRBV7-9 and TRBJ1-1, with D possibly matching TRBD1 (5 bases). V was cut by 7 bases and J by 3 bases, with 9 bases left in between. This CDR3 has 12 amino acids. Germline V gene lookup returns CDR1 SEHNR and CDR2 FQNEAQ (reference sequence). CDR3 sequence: CASTKGYTEAFF. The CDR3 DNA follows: TGTGCCAGCACCAAGGGGTACACTGAAGCTTTCTTT.

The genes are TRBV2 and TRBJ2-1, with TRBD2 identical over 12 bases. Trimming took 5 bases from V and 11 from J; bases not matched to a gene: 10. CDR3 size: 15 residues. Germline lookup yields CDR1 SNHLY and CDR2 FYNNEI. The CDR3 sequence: CASSSASGGARKQFF. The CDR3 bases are TGTGCCAGCAGTTCAGCTAGCGGGGGGGCACGCAAGCAGTTCTTC.

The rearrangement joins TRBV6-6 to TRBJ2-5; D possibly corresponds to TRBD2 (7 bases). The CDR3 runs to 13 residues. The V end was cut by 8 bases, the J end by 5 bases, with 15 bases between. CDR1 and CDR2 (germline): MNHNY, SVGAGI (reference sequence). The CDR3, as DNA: TGTGCCAGCGTGGGGGGGGCCGAGGAGACCCAGTACTTC. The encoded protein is CASVGGAEETQYF.

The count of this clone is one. The CDR3 sequence: CASSYSTGWLPGEQYF. CDR3 DNA: TGTGCCAGCAGTTACTCGACCGGGTGGCTCCCCGGCGAGCAGTACTTC. The chain is built from TRBV6-5 and TRBJ2-7; D gene unclear. Trimming removed 0 bases at V and 6 bases at J, with 18 bases between. CDR3 length equals 16 residues. CDR1 and CDR2 (germline): MNHEY, SVGAGI.

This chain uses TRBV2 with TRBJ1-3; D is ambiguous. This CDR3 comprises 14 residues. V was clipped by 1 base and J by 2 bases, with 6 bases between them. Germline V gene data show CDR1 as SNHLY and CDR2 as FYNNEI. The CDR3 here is CASSEGLTGNTIYF. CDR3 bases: TGTGCCAGCAGTGAAGGACTAACTGGAAACACCATATATTTT. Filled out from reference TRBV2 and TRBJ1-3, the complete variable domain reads EPEVTQTPSHQVTQMGQEVILRCVPISNHLYFYWYRQILGQKVEFLVSFYNNEISEKSEIFDDQFSVERPDGSNFTLKIRSTKLEDSAMYFCASSEGLTGNTIYFGEGSWLTVV.